Below, one T cell receptor (beta chain) is given with its context. Its antigen is currently not known. No quality values exist for individual bases; no much larger clone is one base distant. The entry originates in a study of blood T cell repertoires in COVID-19 (dated by TCRdb to about 2020). General notes on the study: Samples from collaborators originated in the United States, Italy and Spain and spanned both the acute and convalescent phases of COVID-19. Samples came from the ongoing ImmuneRACE study (first 160 participants) plus 1,254 subjects from 6 global collaborators. The prospective study material was composed of cDNA or gDNA derived from T cells, B-cell-depleted T cells, or PBMCs. The sample metadata nearly always contained a de-identified subject ID, COVID-19 status, age in years and sex. Where available, HLA class I and class II types were taken from metadata supplied by the sample provider and were not determined by assay-based typing. The repertoires were made available in a free public database intended to serve as a resource for research on the immune response to SARS-CoV-2. Deeply sampled blood TCRbeta repertoires from subjects exposed to, actively infected with, or recovered from COVID-19 were included in the dataset.

TCRbeta CDR3 regions were amplified from genomic DNA using the immunoSEQ Assay, a bias-controlled multiplex PCR. The published analysis was carried out like this. Nucleated cell counts per sample were estimated from amplification of reference gene primers within the assay. To quantify the absolute abundance of each unique TCRbeta CDR3 rearrangement, sequence reads were collapsed and filtered. Productive Simpson clonality was computed per sample as the square root of Simpson's diversity index over productive rearrangements. TCRdb carries this immuneACCESS record with in-frame sequences only. Its versions omit some clonotypes, under half of them owing to an unresolved V gene in the studies checked, with the rest unexplained. V and J calls and clone size follow that table, whereas D and trimming were derived from the DNA. The sample records roughly 250,000 clones, 85% to 90% of which are singletons. The biggest ten clones account for roughly 3.3% of the sample.

Whole blood was collected in K2EDTA tubes by collaborating institutions according to the institutions' own protocols. For TCRbeta analysis, collaborator samples were shipped as frozen whole blood, as isolated PBMCs, or as DNA extracted from either sample type. On the study overall, not on this receptor specifically: The quantity of clinical and demographic metadata differed by source and by participant and was supplied without curation.

Based on the germline V gene (reference sequence), the CDR1 and CDR2 sequences are DFQATT and SNEGSKA. From its cysteine to its phenylalanine, the CDR3 spans 11 amino acids. Only the CDR3 portion is preserved as DNA: 33 bases, with reading frame beginning at the first base. V is reduced by 5 bases and J by 7 bases, leaving a spacing of 9 bases between them. The sequenced sample was peripheral blood. This clonotype was obtained from a middle-aged woman with acute or convalescent COVID-19. The sequence joins TRBV20-1 to TRBJ1-5; the D gene cannot be named for sure. CDR3 protein: CSAGRKQPQHF. The nucleotide sequence reads TGCAGTGCTGGTAGAAAGCAGCCCCAGCATTTT.